Listed here is a single T cell receptor beta chain. Documented treatment: randomized to nivolumab then ipilimumab (arm A) or the reverse (arm B). Patients had received no earlier DNA-damaging chemotherapy. Live CD3+CD8+ CD19− CD56− cells were sorted from PBMCs. Measured with immunoSEQ multiplex PCR; TCRdb has only the in-frame clones, and not every one. This sample carries 25,000 to 35,000 clones, about 88% of them seen once, and the ten largest clones take around 13%. This record belongs to a study of sequential checkpoint blockade in melanoma. At the level of the study: Randomization was 1:1 between first-line nivolumab→ipilimumab and ipilimumab→nivolumab. Maintenance nivolumab came after either treatment sequence.

The junction had 0 bases not matched to a gene; V was cut back by 5 bases and J by 3 bases. The CDR3 sequence is 13 residues long. Germline assignment: CDR1 SGHVS and CDR2 FQNEAQ. This chain joins TRBV7-8 and TRBJ2-2, with 7 bases lining up with TRBD2. The source is a human donor with melanoma. The sample consisted of CD8+ T cells sorted from blood (inferred from file names), taken from a patient given nivolumab and ipilimumab in sequence. This CDR3 is CASSRGDTGELFF. CDR3 DNA sequence: TGTGCCAGCAGCCGGGGGGACACCGGGGAGCTGTTTTTT.